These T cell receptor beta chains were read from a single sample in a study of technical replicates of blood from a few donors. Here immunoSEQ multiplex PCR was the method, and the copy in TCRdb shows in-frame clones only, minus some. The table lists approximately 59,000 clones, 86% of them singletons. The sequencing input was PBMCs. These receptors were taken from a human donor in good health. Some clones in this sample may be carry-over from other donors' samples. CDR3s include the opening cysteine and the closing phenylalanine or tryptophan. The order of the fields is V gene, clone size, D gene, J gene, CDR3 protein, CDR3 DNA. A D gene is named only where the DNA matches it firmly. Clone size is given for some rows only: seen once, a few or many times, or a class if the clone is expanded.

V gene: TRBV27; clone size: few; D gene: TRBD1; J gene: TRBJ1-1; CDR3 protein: CASSSQGRTEAFF; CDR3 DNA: TGTGCCAGCAGTTCACAGGGGAGGACTGAAGCTTTCTTT
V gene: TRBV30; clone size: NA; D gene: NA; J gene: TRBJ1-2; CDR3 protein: CAWSLGTYGYTF; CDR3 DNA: TGTGCCTGGAGTCTCGGGACATATGGCTACACCTTC
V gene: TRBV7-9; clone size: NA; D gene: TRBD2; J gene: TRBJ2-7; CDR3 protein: CASSLERGRAQAYEQYF; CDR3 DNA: TGTGCCAGCAGCTTAGAGCGGGGCAGGGCGCAGGCCTACGAGCAGTACTTC
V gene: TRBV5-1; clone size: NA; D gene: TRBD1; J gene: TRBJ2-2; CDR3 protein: CASSVGQGNTGELFF; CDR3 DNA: TGCGCCAGCAGCGTGGGACAGGGTAATACCGGGGAGCTGTTTTTT
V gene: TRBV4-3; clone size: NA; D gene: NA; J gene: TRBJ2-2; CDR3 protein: CASSQHFGLSAGELFF; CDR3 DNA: TGCGCCAGCAGCCAACATTTCGGACTAAGCGCCGGGGAGCTGTTTTTT
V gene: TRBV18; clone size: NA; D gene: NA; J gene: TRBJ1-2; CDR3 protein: CASSPRPGDTGYTF; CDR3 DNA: TGTGCCAGCTCACCACGTCCAGGCGACACGGGCTACACCTTC
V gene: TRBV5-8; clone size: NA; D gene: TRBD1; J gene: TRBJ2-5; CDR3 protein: CASSQDRDQETQYF; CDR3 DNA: TGTGCCAGCAGTCAAGACAGGGATCAAGAGACCCAGTACTTC
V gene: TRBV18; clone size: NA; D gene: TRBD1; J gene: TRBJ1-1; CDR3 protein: CASSGIRGTEAFF; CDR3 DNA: TGTGCCAGCTCAGGGATCAGGGGGACTGAAGCTTTCTTT
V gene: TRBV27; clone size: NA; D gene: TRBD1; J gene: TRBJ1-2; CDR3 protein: CASRTTGSYGYTF; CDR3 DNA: TGTGCCAGCAGGACGACAGGGTCCTATGGCTACACCTTC
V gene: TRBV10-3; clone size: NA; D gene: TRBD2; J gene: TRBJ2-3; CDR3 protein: CAASLAGGSSTDTQYF; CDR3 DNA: TGTGCCGCATCACTAGCGGGGGGGTCTAGCACAGATACGCAGTATTTT
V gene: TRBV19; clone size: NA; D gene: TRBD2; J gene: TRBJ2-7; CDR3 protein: CASSATSGSYEQYF; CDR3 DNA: TGTGCCAGTAGTGCCACTAGCGGCTCCTACGAGCAGTACTTC
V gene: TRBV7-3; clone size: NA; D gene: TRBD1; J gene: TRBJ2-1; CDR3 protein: CASSLRQGEQFF; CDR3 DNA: TGTGCCAGCAGCCTTCGACAGGGCGAGCAGTTCTTC
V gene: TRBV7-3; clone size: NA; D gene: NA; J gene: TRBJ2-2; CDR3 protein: CASSLTYRTGELFF; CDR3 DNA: TGTGCCAGCAGCTTAACCTACAGGACCGGGGAGCTGTTTTTT
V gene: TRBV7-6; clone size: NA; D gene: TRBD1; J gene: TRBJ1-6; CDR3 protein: CASSLQGQGNSPLHF; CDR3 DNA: TGTGCCAGCAGCTTACAGGGACAGGGTAATTCACCCCTCCACTTT